Given below is one TCR beta chain in context. Its antigen is unidentified. This sample is part of a study of T cell repertoires in cytomegalovirus infection. Overall study: Public TCR beta signatures provided an indication of both CMV infection and a matching HLA type.

Findings of the study overall: HLA-C-restricted CMV-specific TCR beta clonotypes prevailed in the ex vivo response. Summed public TCR beta family frequency identified CMV carriers bearing the relevant HLA.

The V end was cut by 5 bases, the J end by 0 bases, with 16 bases between. The length of the CDR3 is 15 residues. Per germline, CDR1 GTSNPN and CDR2 SVGIG (reference sequence). A single record per CDR3 protein comes from TCRdb applying MiXCR to the reads. Among about 230,000 distinct CDR3 sequences listed, approximately 24% were seen once. Specimen: CD8+ T cells from PBMCs. The TCR was taken from a human donor in good health (CMV status not recorded). Some clones in this sample may be carry-over from other donors' samples. The chain joins TRBV30 to TRBJ1-2; D uncertain. The CDR3 DNA reads as TGTGCCTGGTTTATCCGCGATCGGACTAACTATGGCTACACCTTC. Translated, it gives CAWFIRDRTNYGYTF.